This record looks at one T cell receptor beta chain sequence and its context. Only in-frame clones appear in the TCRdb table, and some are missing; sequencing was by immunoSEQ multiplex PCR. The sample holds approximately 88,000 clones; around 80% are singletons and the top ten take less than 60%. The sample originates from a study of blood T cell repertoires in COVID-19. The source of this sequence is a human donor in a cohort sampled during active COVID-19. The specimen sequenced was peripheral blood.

In DNA, the CDR3 is TGTGCCAGCAGCTTAGATGGAGGGGATCAGCCCCAGCATTTT. As protein: CASSLDGGDQPQHF. The chain uses TRBV11-2 and TRBJ1-5; perhaps TRBD1 as D (5 bases). Germline assignment: CDR1 SGHAT and CDR2 FQNNGV. V gave up 0 bases and J gave up 5 bases, with 8 bases separating them. The CDR3 contains 14 residues.